This T cell receptor (beta chain) came from a study of CD39 and CD103 CD8 tumor-infiltrating T cells (dated by TCRdb to 2016 to 2018). General notes on the study: An HPV-positive HNSCC, an HPV-negative HNSCC, an ovarian cancer and a melanoma patient were represented in the repertoire comparisons shown. Repertoires of CD8 TIL subsets defined by CD103 and CD39 were compared with peripheral memory CD8 T cells by TCRbeta CDR3 deep sequencing.

Per the germline V gene, MNHEY is the CDR1 and SVGAGI is the CDR2. A distance of 10 bases separates the germline ends of V and J, which lose 1 base and 3 bases respectively. From its cysteine to its phenylalanine, the CDR3 spans 14 amino acids. The read is trimmed to its CDR3 DNA, 42 bases read in frame from base 1. Overall results and qualifications from the work: DP CD8 TILs appeared more oligoclonal than DN and SP CD8 TILs and blood memory CD8 T cells, with top 30 clonotypes covering 56-86%. Clonotypes from DN TILs largely overlapped with peripheral memory CD8 repertoires, while clonotypes from DP TILs were only rarely found in blood or uninvolved lymph node.

From around 10,000 to 100,000 sorted cells per subset, genomic DNA was extracted using the DNeasy Blood and Tissue Kit. The immunoSEQ service sequenced and mapped the TCRbeta V-J or V-D-J regions, with each sample reaching coverage above 8.5x. The published analysis was carried out like this. The analysis included only productive rearrangements exported from the immunoSEQ Analyzer platform, and clonality was assessed using the 500 most abundant clones. The Morisita-Horn similarity index and the Jaccard index were used to quantify repertoire overlap between populations. Morisita-Horn similarity between CD8 T-cell subset TCR repertoires was measured in six or seven cancer patients. The table comes from immuneACCESS by way of TCRdb, which keeps in-frame sequences with V and J called. Part of the clones is missing from these tables; in studies checked, under half for an unresolved V gene and the rest for unknown reasons. Clonal size and the V and J genes are those of that table, whereas D and trimming came from the DNA. This sample lists around 8,100 clones; around 69% were detected once. Around three fifths of the sample is taken by the ten largest.

Comment on this clone: There is no known antigen for this receptor. Base qualities are not recorded, but no much larger clone differs from it by a single base.

At the time samples were collected, the patients were not on therapy, although their prior treatments varied from chemotherapy, radiotherapy, surgery and immunotherapy to none at all. After thawing, cells were enriched for T lymphocytes using a negative-selection kit, and EpCAM beads were added for tumor-infiltrating lymphocytes. Memory CD8 T cells were sorted as CD8+CD4-CD45RA- cells irrespective of CCR7 expression. Peripheral blood mononuclear cells were isolated by Ficoll-Paque PLUS gradient and cryopreserved before analysis. Populations were sorted to roughly 99% purity on a FACSAria II, and cell pellets were frozen for TCR sequencing without culture.

The sequencing input was CD8+ T cells sorted from blood. Reading the label with the study, this specimen's cell subset or site is: total memory CD8 T cells (CD45RA-CCR7+/-) from blood or uninvolved lymph node. The sequence derives from a human donor with head and neck squamous cell carcinoma. The rearrangement joined TRBV6-5 to TRBJ2-7, and possibly TRBD2, on 7 matching bases. The nucleotide sequence is given as TGTGCCAGCAGTTACTACAGGGAGGGCTACGAGCAGTACTTC. It encodes CASSYYREGYEQYF.